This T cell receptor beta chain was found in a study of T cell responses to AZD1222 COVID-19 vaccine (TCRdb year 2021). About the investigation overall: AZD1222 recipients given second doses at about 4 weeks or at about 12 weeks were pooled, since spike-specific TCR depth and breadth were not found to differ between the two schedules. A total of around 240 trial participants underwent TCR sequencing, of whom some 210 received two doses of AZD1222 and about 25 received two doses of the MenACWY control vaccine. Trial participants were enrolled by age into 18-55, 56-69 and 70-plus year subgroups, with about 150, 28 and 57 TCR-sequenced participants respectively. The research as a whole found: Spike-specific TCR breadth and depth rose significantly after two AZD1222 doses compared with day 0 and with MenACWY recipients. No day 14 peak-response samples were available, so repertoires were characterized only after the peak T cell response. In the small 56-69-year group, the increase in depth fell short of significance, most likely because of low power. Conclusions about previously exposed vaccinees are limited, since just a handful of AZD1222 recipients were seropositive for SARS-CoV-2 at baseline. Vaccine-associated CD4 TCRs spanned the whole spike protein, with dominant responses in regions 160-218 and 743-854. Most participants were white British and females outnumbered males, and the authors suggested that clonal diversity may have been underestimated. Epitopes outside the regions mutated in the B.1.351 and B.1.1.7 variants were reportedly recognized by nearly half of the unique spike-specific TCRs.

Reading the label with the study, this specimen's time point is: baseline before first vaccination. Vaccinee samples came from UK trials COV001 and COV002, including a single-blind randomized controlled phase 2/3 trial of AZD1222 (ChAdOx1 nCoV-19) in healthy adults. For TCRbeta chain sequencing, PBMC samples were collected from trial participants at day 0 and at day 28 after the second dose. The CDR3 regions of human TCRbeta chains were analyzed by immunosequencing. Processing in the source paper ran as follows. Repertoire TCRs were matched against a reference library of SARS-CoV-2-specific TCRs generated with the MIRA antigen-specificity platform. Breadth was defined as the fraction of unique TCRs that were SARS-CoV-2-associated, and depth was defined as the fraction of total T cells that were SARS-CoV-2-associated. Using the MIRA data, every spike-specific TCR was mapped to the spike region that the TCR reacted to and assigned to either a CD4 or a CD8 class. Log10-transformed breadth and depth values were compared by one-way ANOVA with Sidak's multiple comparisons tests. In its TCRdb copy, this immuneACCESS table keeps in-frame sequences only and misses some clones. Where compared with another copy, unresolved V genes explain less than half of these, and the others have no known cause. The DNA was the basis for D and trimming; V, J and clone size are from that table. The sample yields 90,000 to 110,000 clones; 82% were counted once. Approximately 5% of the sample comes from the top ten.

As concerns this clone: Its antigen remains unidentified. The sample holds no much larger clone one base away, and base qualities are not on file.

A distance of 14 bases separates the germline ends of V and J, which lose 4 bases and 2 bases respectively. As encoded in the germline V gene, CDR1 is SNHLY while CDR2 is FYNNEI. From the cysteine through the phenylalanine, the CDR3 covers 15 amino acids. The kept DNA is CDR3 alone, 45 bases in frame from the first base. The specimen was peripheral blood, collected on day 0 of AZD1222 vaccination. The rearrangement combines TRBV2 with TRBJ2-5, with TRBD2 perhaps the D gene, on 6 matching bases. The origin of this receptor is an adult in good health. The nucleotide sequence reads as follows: TGTGCCAGCAGTGTAGCCCGGGGGATACAAGAGACCCAGTACTTC. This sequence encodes CASSVARGIQETQYF.